The TCR beta chain described here comes from a study of blood T cell repertoires in COVID-19. As for the study in general: The study drew acute and convalescent COVID-19 samples from the United States, Italy and Spain.

CDR3 length: 16 residues. The V end lost 1 base, the J end lost 3 bases, and 14 bases lay between the germline ends. Germline V gene sequence: CDR1 SGHVS, CDR2 FNYEAQ. Sequencing was performed with immunoSEQ multiplex PCR; in TCRdb, only in-frame clones are kept and a portion is missing. The sample holds about 94,000 clones, roughly 80% seen once. The sample comprised peripheral blood. The chain carries TRBV7-6 and TRBJ2-3, with D possibly matching TRBD2 (6 bases). This sequence originates from a human donor in a cohort sampled during active COVID-19. The CDR3 DNA reads as TGTGCCAGCAGCTTAGGATGGCGGGGCAGGACAGATACGCAGTATTTT. Translated: CASSLGWRGRTDTQYF.